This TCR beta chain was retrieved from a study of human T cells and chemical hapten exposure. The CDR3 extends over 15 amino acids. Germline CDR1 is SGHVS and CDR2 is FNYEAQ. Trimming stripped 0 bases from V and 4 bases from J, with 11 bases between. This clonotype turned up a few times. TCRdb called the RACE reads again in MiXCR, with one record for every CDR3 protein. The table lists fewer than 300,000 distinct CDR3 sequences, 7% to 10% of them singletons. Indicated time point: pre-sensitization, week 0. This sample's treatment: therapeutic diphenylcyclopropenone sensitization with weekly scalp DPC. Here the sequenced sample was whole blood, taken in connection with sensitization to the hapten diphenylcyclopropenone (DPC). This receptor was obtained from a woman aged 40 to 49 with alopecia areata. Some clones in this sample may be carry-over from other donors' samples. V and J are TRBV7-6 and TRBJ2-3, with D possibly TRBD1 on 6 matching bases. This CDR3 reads CASSLALGAADTQYF. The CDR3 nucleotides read TGTGCCAGCAGCTTAGCGTTGGGGGCGGCAGATACGCAGTATTTT. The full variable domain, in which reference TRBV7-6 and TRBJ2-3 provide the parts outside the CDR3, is GAGVSQSPRYKVTKRGQDVALRCDPISGHVSLYWYRQALGQGPEFLTYFNYEAQQDKSGLPNDRFSAERPEGSISTLTIQRTEQRDSAMYRCASSLALGAADTQYFGPGTRLTVL.